Shown below are 26 T cell receptor beta chains from a single sample sequenced in a study of blood T cell repertoires in COVID-19. Sequenced by immunoSEQ multiplex PCR; TCRdb stores in-frame clones only, minus some. The sample has roughly 100,000 clones; about nine tenths are singletons. The specimen was peripheral blood. The receptors shown here come from a woman aged 45-65 years with COVID-19, enrolled during active disease.

This rearrangement joins TRBV5-1 to TRBJ2-7; the D gene is possibly TRBD2 (5 bases). V gave up 4 bases and J gave up 3 bases, with 5 bases separating them. The germline V gene has CDR1 SGHRS and CDR2 YFSETQ. This CDR3 has 11 residues. The DNA for the CDR3 is TGCGCCAGCAGCCGGGGCTACGAGCAGTACTTC. Its translation: CASSRGYEQYF.

The chain joins TRBV5-1 to TRBJ1-1; 8 bases are shared with TRBD1. This CDR3 contains 15 residues. From germline, CDR1 is SGHRS and CDR2 YFSETQ. Unmatched junction bases numbered 5, after V lost 0 bases and J lost 4 bases. Here the CDR3 reads CASSLDSGGLTEAFF. CDR3 bases: TGCGCCAGCAGCTTGGACTCAGGGGGCCTCACTGAAGCTTTCTTT.

V gene TRBV7-2 combines with J gene TRBJ2-3; D is possibly TRBD2 (6 bases). This CDR3 has 16 residues. Germline CDR1 is SGHTA and CDR2 is FQGNSA. Trimming removed 4 bases at V and 1 base at J, with 15 bases between. The CDR3 DNA reads TGTGCCAGCAGCTCCCCGGAGGGGATGGGCACAGATACGCAGTATTTT. As protein: CASSSPEGMGTDTQYF.

This chain links TRBV5-1 with TRBJ2-1, with 7 bases aligning to TRBD2. The CDR3 runs to 14 residues. Germline CDR1 reads SGHRS; CDR2 reads YFSETQ. V trimming: 0 bases; J trimming: 9 bases; junction bases outside the gene matches: 6. Here the CDR3 DNA reads TGCGCCAGCAGCTTGGCCGGGGGGATGGGTGAGCAGTTCTTC. Amino acid sequence: CASSLAGGMGEQFF.

This clone came up a few times. In nucleotides, the CDR3 is TGTGCCAGAAGTCCTGGGGGGGTCTACGAGCAGTACTTC. This gives the protein CARSPGGVYEQYF. The chain joins TRBV5-3 to TRBJ2-7; 7 nucleotides agree with TRBD2. TRBV5-3 is recorded as an ORF, its role being uncertain. The CDR3 spans 13 residues. Losses at the gene ends were 5 bases for V and 3 bases for J; bases not matched to a gene: 5.

This clone was seen only a few times. The gene calls are TRBV25-1 and TRBJ1-5; the match to TRBD1 covers 8 bases. Germline V gives CDR1 MGHDK, CDR2 SYGVNS. J gave up 0 bases and V 5 bases, and 6 bases lay outside the gene matches. This CDR3 has 16 residues. CDR3 amino acids: CASSTSQGASNQPQHF. In DNA, the CDR3 is TGTGCCAGCAGTACTTCTCAGGGGGCTAGCAATCAGCCCCAGCATTTT.

This clone was detected once. The CDR3, as DNA: TGCAGCGTTGAACTTCCTAGCGGGGGCCCGGGCAATGAGCAGTTCTTC. Translating gives CSVELPSGGPGNEQFF. The gene calls are TRBV29-1 and TRBJ2-1, with 10 positions matching TRBD2. The germline gives CDR1 SQVTM, CDR2 ANQGSEA. The V gene end was trimmed by 2 bases and the J gene end by 6 bases; junction bases not matched to a gene: 10. This CDR3 spans 16 amino acids.

The V call is TRBV3-1 (or the pseudogene TRBV3-2), the J call TRBJ2-7; TRBD1 might be the D (6 bases). V lost 3 bases, J lost 2 bases, and 11 bases lay in between. CDR3 length: 14 amino acids. The V gene's germline CDR1 is LGHDT and CDR2 YNNKEL (reference sequence). The CDR3 reads CASSHTGYAYEQYF. The CDR3 region has the DNA TGTGCCAGCAGCCATACAGGGTACGCCTACGAGCAGTACTTC.

The chain combines TRBV11-2 with TRBJ2-7; tentative D call: TRBD2 (5 bases). Looked up from germline, CDR1 is SGHAT and CDR2 is FQNNGV. The CDR3 consists of 12 residues. Trimming pared 5 bases from V and 4 bases from J, leaving 9 bases between. CDR3 loop: CASSIEGYEQYF. Here the CDR3 DNA reads TGTGCCAGCAGCATCGAGGGTTACGAGCAGTACTTC.

This chain joins TRBV28 and TRBJ2-2, with 9 bases aligning to TRBD1. The CDR3 is 12 residues long. Germline trimming cut 10 bases from V and 5 bases from J; bases unmatched to any gene: 2. Germline V lookup: CDR1 MDHEN, CDR2 SYDVKM. The CDR3 region has the DNA TGTGCCATACAGGGGGCGACCGGGGAGCTGTTTTTT. It is translated as CAIQGATGELFF.

This chain connects TRBV29-1 to TRBJ2-3, with D unclear. The CDR3 has 14 amino acids. Germline CDR1 reads SQVTM; CDR2 reads ANQGSEA. V lost 0 bases to trimming and J lost 0 bases, with 7 bases between them. The CDR3 reads CSVEDAGSTDTQYF. DNA for the CDR3: TGCAGCGTTGAAGACGCAGGCAGCACAGATACGCAGTATTTT.

The genes are TRBV10-3 and TRBJ2-5, with D possibly being TRBD2 (6 bases). CDR3 length: 13 residues. The V and J ends lost 8 bases and 3 bases respectively, with 13 bases between them. CDR1 is ENHRY, CDR2 SYGVKD, per germline. The CDR3 nucleotides read TGTGCCATCGGACGGGGAGGAGAAGAGACCCAGTACTTC. This encodes CAIGRGGEETQYF.

This chain links TRBV7-2 with TRBJ2-5, with TRBD2 matching 9 bases. Germline values: CDR1 SGHTA, CDR2 FQGNSA. The CDR3 is 17 residues long. The trim removed 1 base at V and 2 bases at J, leaving 8 bases unmatched. CDR3 in amino acids: CASSLVASGAIQETQYF. For the CDR3, the DNA is TGTGCCAGCAGCTTAGTGGCTAGCGGGGCCATTCAAGAGACCCAGTACTTC.

This sequence joins TRBV4-2 and TRBJ1-4; D is unclear. V shed 1 base and J shed 0 bases, with 9 bases lying between them. CDR3 length: 16 amino acids. Germline V gene lookup returns CDR1 LGHNA and CDR2 YNFKEQ. The chain's CDR3 is CASSQVRTATNEKLFF. In DNA, the CDR3 is TGTGCCAGCAGCCAAGTTAGAACAGCAACTAATGAAAAACTGTTTTTT.

The V gene is TRBV4-1, the J gene TRBJ1-2, with D tentatively TRBD1 (5 bases). CDR3 length: 15 residues. Per germline, CDR1 MGHRA and CDR2 YSYEKL. The V and J ends lost 5 bases and 0 bases respectively, with 13 bases between them. The CDR3 DNA is TGCGCCAGCAGCTCCTCAGGGCCCTCTAACTATGGCTACACCTTC. Protein sequence: CASSSSGPSNYGYTF.

The genes are TRBV3-1 (or the pseudogene TRBV3-2) and TRBJ2-5, with TRBD2 as a possible D gene (5 bases). V lost 3 bases to trimming and J lost 5 bases, with 19 bases between them. CDR3 length: 16 residues. Looked up from germline, CDR1 is LGHDT and CDR2 is YNNKEL (reference sequence). This CDR3 is CASSHTTLALEETQYF. The DNA of the CDR3 is TGTGCCAGCAGCCACACTACCCTAGCTTTAGAGGAGACCCAGTACTTC.

This clone was recorded only once. The rearrangement joins TRBV5-1 to TRBJ2-6; the D gene is possibly TRBD2 (5 bases). Trimming took 0 bases from V and 0 from J, leaving 13 bases between them. CDR1 SGHRS and CDR2 YFSETQ come from the germline V gene. The CDR3 totals 18 residues. The CDR3 sequence is CASSLDPIEGSGANVLTF. In DNA, the CDR3 is TGCGCCAGCAGCTTGGACCCAATCGAGGGCTCTGGGGCCAACGTCCTGACTTTC.

The chain is built from TRBV5-1 and TRBJ1-3; perhaps TRBD1 as D (6 bases). This CDR3 is 17 amino acids long. V gave up 2 bases and J gave up 3 bases, with 18 bases separating them. Germline lookup yields CDR1 SGHRS and CDR2 YFSETQ. CDR3 loop: CASSFSPQGMNGNTIYF. The CDR3 DNA sequence: TGCGCCAGCAGCTTTTCCCCACAGGGAATGAATGGAAACACCATATATTTT.

This chain connects TRBV30 to TRBJ1-4; D is unresolved. Trimming shortened V by 1 base and J by 4 bases, and 7 bases separated the two germline ends. There are 13 residues in the CDR3. The germline gives CDR1 GTSNPN, CDR2 SVGIG (reference sequence). DNA for the CDR3: TGTGCCTGGAGTGGACGGGGTAATGAAAAACTGTTTTTT. This gives the protein CAWSGRGNEKLFF.

Worth noting for this clone: A read error may account for a junction end that differs from germline. The chain employs TRBV14 and TRBJ1-1; D may be TRBD1 (5 bases). Germline assignment: CDR1 SGHDN and CDR2 FVKESK. The CDR3 extends over 11 amino acids. CDR3 amino acids: CASSQASTVFF. The CDR3 DNA reads TGTGCCAGCAGCCAGGCTTCGACAGTATTTTTT.

The rearrangement joins TRBV21-1 to TRBJ2-7; whether TRBD1, the table's D call, matches the DNA was not checked. TRBV21-1 is listed as a pseudogene. The CDR3 totals 14 residues. CDR3 bases: TGTGCCAGCAGCAAGTGGGCAGGGTGTGACGAGCAGTACTTC. Amino acid sequence: CASSKWAGCDEQYF.

This rearrangement joins TRBV4-3 to TRBJ2-1; possible D gene TRBD2, 6 bases. Trimming left V 4 bases short and J 3 bases short, with 13 bases between. Germline V gene sequence: CDR1 LGHNA, CDR2 YSLEER. CDR3 length: 15 amino acids. The CDR3 loop is CASSPQLGGYNEQFF. CDR3 in DNA: TGCGCCAGCAGCCCCCAGTTGGGGGGCTACAATGAGCAGTTCTTC.

The V gene is TRBV7-6, the J gene TRBJ1-2; 7 bases agree with TRBD1. The CDR3 sequence is 15 residues long. The V segment lost 1 base and the J segment 4 bases; nucleotides outside the gene matches: 6. Germline V lookup: CDR1 SGHVS, CDR2 FNYEAQ. CDR3 sequence (DNA): TGTGCCAGCAGCTTAGAGGCAGGGGGAGCCTATGGCTACACCTTC. Protein sequence: CASSLEAGGAYGYTF.

V usage is TRBV4-2 and J usage is TRBJ2-1; D is ambiguous. With 0 bases removed from V and 7 bases from J, the gap between germline ends came to 7 bases. CDR1 and CDR2 (germline): LGHNA, YNFKEQ. The CDR3 contains 13 residues. The chain's CDR3 is CASSQEVANEQFF. The CDR3 nucleotides are TGTGCCAGCAGCCAAGAAGTCGCGAATGAGCAGTTCTTC.

The CDR3 sequence: CASSYFRTSGGGSSYNEQFF. CDR3 bases: TGTGCCAGCAGTTACTTCAGGACTAGCGGGGGGGGGAGCTCCTACAATGAGCAGTTCTTC. The gene calls are TRBV6-2 or TRBV6-3 and TRBJ2-1; 15 nucleotides match TRBD2. The germline gives CDR1 MNHEY, CDR2 SVGEGT. This CDR3 has 20 residues. V shed 1 base and J 0 bases; nucleotides not matched to a gene: 7.

The chain employs TRBV3-1 (or the pseudogene TRBV3-2) and TRBJ2-7, with a tentative D call TRBD2 (5 bases). Between the trimmed V and J ends, which lost 4 bases and 5 bases, there was a span of 6 bases. The CDR3 consists of 11 residues. Germline V gives CDR1 LGHDT, CDR2 YNNKEL (reference sequence). CDR3 sequence: CASSLANEQYF. CDR3 DNA: TGTGCCAGCAGCCTAGCGAACGAGCAGTACTTC.